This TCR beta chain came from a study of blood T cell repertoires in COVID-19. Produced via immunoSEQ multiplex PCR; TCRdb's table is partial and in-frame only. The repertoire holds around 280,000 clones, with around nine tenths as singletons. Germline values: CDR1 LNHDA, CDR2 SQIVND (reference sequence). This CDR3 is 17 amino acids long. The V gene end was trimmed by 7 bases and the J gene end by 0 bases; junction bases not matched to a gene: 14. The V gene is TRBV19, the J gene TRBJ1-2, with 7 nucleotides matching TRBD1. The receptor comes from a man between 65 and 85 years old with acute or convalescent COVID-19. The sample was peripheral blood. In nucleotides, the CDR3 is TGTGCCAGTAAAGAACAGGGGTTCGGAGTGACTAACTATGGCTACACCTTC. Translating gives CASKEQGFGVTNYGYTF.